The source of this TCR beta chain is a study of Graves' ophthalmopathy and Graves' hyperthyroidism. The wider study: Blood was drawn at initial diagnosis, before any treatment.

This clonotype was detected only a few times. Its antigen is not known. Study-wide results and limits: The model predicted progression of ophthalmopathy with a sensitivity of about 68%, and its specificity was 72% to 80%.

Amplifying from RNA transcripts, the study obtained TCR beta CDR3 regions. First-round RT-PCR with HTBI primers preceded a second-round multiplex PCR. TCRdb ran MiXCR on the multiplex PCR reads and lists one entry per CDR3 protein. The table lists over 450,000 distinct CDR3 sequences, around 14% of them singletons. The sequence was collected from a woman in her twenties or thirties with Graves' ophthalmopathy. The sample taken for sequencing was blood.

The CDR3 loop reads CASSVEGGIYEQYF. CDR3 in DNA: TGTGCCAGCAGCGTAGAAGGGGGTATCTACGAGCAGTACTTC. The V gene is TRBV9, the J gene TRBJ2-7, with D possibly TRBD1 on 6 matching bases. V was cut by 0 bases and J by 3 bases, with 10 bases left in between. CDR3 size: 14 residues. Germline V gene lookup returns CDR1 SGDLS and CDR2 YYNGEE.